This TCR beta chain was documented in a study of T cell responses to AZD1222 COVID-19 vaccine. Background on the study: Pooling of second doses given at about 4 or about 12 weeks was done.

The method was immunoSEQ multiplex PCR; TCRdb's version includes in-frame clones alone and lacks a portion of them. The data contain approximately 180,000 clones, about nine tenths of them seen just once; the ten biggest clones take up around 2.9%. Concerning this clone itself: Antigen specificity is unknown.

Trimming stripped 5 bases from V and 0 bases from J, with 10 bases between. Germline CDR1 is MNHEY and CDR2 is SMNVEV (reference sequence). The CDR3 contains 14 residues. General study findings and limits: Nearly half of the spike-specific TCRs reportedly recognize variant regions that carry no mutations. Donors skewed white British and female; clonal diversity was possibly underestimated. At study baseline, merely more than 5 AZD1222 recipients were seropositive.

The V call is TRBV27, the J call TRBJ2-5; D gene unclear. This TCR was recovered from an adult in good health. The input for sequencing was peripheral blood, taken on day 0 of AZD1222 vaccination. The CDR3 bases are TGTGCCAGCAGTGCCCAAAGGGACCAAGAGACCCAGTACTTC. Translating gives CASSAQRDQETQYF.